This T cell receptor (beta chain) appears in the sequencing data of a study of blood T cells in healthy people across ages. Of note for this clonotype: The antigen remains unidentified. This may stem from a read error, because a much larger clone lies one nucleotide away.

With a J-beta primer mix and a sample-barcoded 5' primer, a second PCR ran about 7 to 12 cycles. A template-switch adaptor with 12 random nucleotides tagged each cDNA molecule. TCRdb used MiXCR to reprocess the 5' RACE reads, holding one entry per CDR3 protein. The repertoire holds around 1,800,000 distinct CDR3 sequences, around 40% seen once, with 23% in the top ten. V was trimmed by 2 bases and J by 1 base, leaving 8 bases between them. This CDR3 is built from 13 residues. Germline V gene lookup returns CDR1 SQVTM and CDR2 ANQGSEA. Study-wide results and caveats: More naive CD4+ cells and higher diversity were found in long-lived than in aged donors. Roughly linear age-related decline in beta diversity appeared, significant by age around 42. Naive T cell percentage showed a strong correlation with TCR beta diversity.

Sequenced: blood. The chain uses TRBV29-1 and TRBJ1-2; TRBD1 might be the D (6 bases). The TCR sequence derives from a human donor in good health. CDR3 protein: CSVEQGFNYGYTF. As DNA, the CDR3 is TGCAGCGTTGAACAGGGGTTTAACTATGGCTACACCTTC.